The present T cell receptor beta chain was sequenced within a study of blood T cell repertoires in COVID-19. Profiled with immunoSEQ multiplex PCR; TCRdb holds only in-frame clones, not every one. The sample has approximately 150,000 clones; roughly 87% are singletons. Input material: peripheral blood. The clonotype originates from a woman aged 55-70 years who had recovered from COVID-19.

Here the CDR3 reads CASSTRDRGISNQPQHF. The CDR3 DNA follows: TGTGCCAGTAGTACTAGGGACAGGGGTATCAGCAATCAGCCCCAGCATTTT. This rearrangement joins TRBV19 to TRBJ1-5, with 10 bases matching TRBD1. After removal of 4 bases from V and 1 base from J, the junction contained 7 bases not matched to a gene. The CDR3 extends over 17 amino acids. CDR1 is LNHDA, CDR2 SQIVND, per germline (reference sequence).